This T cell receptor (beta chain) comes out of a study of OX40 agonist ivuxolimab in advanced cancers. The repertoire was sequenced with immunoSEQ multiplex PCR; TCRdb's copy has only in-frame clones and lacks some. This sample carries around 29,000 clones, 85% of them seen once, and the ten largest clones take around 50%. This CDR3 contains 14 residues. Germline V gives CDR1 SGDLS, CDR2 YYNGEE. The V end was cut by 5 bases, the J end by 4 bases, with 15 bases between. This clone occurred once. The V gene is TRBV9, the J gene TRBJ1-1; possibly TRBD1 for D (6 bases). The sequence derives from an adult with an advanced solid tumor such as melanoma, head and neck, liver or kidney cancer. The specimen comprised CD4+ or CD8+ T cells sorted from blood, sampled in a trial of the OX40 agonist ivuxolimab. CDR3: CASSRGGVVTEAFF. As DNA, the CDR3 is TGTGCCAGCAGTCGAGGGGGGGTTGTCACTGAAGCTTTCTTT.